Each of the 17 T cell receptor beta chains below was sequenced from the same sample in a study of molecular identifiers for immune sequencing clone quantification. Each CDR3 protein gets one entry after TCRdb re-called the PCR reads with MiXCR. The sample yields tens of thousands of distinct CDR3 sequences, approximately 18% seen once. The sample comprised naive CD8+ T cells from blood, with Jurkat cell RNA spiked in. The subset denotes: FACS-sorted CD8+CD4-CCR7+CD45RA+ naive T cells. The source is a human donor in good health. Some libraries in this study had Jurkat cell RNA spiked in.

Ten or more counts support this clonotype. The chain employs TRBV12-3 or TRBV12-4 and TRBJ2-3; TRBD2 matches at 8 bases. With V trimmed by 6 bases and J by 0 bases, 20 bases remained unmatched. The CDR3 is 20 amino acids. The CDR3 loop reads CASSNWDNAASGHSTDTQYF. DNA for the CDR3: TGTGCCAGCAGCAACTGGGACAACGCGGCTAGCGGGCATAGCACAGATACGCAGTATTTT.

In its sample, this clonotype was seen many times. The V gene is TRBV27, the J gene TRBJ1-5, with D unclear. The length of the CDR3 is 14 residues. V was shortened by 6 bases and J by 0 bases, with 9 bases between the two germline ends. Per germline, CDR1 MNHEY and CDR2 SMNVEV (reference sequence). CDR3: CASRVGNSNQPQHF. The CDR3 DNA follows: TGTGCCAGCAGGGTGGGGAATAGCAATCAGCCCCAGCATTTT.

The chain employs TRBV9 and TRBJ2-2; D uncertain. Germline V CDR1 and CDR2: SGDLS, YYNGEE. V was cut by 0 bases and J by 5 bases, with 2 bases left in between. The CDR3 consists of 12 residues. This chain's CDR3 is CASSVVTGELFF. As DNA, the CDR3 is TGTGCCAGCAGCGTAGTTACCGGGGAGCTGTTTTTT. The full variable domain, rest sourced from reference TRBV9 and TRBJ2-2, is DSGVTQTPKHLITATGQRVTLRCSPRSGDLSVYWYQQSLDQGLQFLIQYYNGEERAKGNILERFSAQQFPDLHSELNLSSLELGDSALYFCASSVVTGELFFGEGSRLTVL.

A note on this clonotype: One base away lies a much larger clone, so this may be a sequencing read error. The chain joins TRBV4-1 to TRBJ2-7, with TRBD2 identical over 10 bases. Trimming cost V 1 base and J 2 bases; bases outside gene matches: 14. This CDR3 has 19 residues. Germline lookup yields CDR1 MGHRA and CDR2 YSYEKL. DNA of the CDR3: TGCGCCAGCAGCCAAGCCTGTCAACCCCTAGCGGGAGACCCCTACGAGCAGTACTTC. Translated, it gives CASSQACQPLAGDPYEQYF.

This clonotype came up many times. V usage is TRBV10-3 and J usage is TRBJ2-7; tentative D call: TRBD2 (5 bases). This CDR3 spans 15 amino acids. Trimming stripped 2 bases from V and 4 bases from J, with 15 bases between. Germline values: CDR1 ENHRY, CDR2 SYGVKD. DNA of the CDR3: TGTGCCATCAGTGAGGAGGAGGCTAGGCTGTACGAGCAGTACTTC. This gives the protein CAISEEEARLYEQYF.

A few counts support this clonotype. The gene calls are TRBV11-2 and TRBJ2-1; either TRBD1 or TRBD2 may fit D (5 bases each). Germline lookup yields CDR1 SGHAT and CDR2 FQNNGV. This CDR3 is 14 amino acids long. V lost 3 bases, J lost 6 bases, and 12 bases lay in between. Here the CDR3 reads CASSFGEGFNEQFF. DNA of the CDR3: TGTGCCAGCAGCTTTGGAGAGGGGTTCAATGAGCAGTTCTTC.

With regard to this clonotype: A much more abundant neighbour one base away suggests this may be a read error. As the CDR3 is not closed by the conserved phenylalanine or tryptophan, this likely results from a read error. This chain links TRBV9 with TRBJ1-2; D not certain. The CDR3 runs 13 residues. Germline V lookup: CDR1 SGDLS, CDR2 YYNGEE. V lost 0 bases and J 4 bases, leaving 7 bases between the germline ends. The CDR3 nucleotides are TGTGCCAGCAGCGTAGCTACGCGCTATGGCTACACCTCC. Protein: CASSVATRYGYTS.

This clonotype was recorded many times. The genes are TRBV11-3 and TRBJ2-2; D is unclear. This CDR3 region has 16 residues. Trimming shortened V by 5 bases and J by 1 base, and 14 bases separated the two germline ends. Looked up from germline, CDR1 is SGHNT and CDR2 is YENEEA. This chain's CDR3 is CASSPRMGKNTGELFF. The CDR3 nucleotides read TGTGCCAGCAGCCCCAGGATGGGGAAGAACACCGGGGAGCTGTTTTTT.

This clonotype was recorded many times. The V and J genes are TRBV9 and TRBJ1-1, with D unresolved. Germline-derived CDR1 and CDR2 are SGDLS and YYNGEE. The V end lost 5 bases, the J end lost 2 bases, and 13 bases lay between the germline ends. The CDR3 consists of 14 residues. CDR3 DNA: TGTGCCAGCAGTGTACTAACGGGAAACACTGAAGCTTTCTTT. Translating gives CASSVLTGNTEAFF.

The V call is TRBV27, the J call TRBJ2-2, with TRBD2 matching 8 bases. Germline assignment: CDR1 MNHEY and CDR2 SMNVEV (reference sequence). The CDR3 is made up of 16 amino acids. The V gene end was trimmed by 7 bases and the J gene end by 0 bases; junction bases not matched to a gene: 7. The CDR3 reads CASMGISGTNTGELFF. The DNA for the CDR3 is TGTGCCAGCATGGGGATTAGCGGGACGAACACCGGGGAGCTGTTTTTT.

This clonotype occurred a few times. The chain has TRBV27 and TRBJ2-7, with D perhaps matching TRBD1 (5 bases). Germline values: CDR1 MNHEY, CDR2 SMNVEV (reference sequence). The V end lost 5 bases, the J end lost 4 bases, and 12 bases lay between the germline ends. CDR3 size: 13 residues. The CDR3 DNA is TGTGCCAGCAGTAGGGGCATCGAATACGAGCAGTACTTC. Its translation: CASSRGIEYEQYF.

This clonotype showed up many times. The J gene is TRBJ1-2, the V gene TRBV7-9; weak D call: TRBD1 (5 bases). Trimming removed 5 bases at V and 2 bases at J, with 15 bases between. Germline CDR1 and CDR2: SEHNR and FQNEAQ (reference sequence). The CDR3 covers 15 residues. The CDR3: CASSPGLRENYGYTF. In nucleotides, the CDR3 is TGTGCCAGCAGCCCAGGGCTAAGGGAAAACTATGGCTACACCTTC.

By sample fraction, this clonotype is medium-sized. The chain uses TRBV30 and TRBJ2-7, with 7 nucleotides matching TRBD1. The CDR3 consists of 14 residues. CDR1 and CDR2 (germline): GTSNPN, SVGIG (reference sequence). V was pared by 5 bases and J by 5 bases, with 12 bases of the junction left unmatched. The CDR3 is CAWGPGTDGHEQYF. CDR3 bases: TGTGCCTGGGGCCCTGGGACAGACGGCCACGAGCAGTACTTC.

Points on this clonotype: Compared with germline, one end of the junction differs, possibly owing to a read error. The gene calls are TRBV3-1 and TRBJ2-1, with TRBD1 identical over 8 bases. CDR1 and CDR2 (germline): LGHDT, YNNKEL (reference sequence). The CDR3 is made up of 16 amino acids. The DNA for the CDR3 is TGTGCCGGCAGCCAACTACCGGGACAGGACCACAATGAGCAGTTCTTC. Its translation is CAGSQLPGQDHNEQFF.

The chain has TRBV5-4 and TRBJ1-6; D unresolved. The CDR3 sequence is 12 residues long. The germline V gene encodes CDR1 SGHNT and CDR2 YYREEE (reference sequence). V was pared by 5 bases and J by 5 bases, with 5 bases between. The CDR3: CASSEDNSPLHF. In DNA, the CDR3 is TGTGCCAGCAGTGAAGATAATTCACCCCTCCACTTT. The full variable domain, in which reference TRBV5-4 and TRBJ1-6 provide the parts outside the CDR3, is ETGVTQSPTHLIKTRGQQVTLRCSSQSGHNTVSWYQQALGQGPQFIFQYYREEENGRGNFPPRFSGLQFPNYSSELNVNALELDDSALYLCASSEDNSPLHFGNGTRLTVT.

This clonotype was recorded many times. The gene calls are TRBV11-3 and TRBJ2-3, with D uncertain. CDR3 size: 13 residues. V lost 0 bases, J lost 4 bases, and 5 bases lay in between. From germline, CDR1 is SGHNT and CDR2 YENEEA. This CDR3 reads CASSLDVSDTQYF. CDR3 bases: TGTGCCAGCAGCTTAGATGTTTCAGATACGCAGTATTTT.

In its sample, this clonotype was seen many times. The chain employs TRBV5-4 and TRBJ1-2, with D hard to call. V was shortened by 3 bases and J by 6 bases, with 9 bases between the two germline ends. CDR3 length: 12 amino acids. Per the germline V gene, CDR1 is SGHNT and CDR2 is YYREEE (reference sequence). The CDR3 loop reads CASSSPYNGYTF. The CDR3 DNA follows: TGTGCCAGCAGCTCGCCCTATAATGGCTACACCTTC.